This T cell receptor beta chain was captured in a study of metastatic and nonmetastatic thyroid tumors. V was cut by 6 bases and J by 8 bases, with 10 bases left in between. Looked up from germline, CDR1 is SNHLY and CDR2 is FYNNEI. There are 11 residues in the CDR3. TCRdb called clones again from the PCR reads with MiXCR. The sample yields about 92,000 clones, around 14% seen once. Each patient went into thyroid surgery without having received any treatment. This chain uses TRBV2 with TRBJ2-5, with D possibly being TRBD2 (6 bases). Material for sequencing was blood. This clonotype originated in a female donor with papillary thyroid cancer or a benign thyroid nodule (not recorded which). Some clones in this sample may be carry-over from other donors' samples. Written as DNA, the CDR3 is TGTGCCAGCAGGGGAGGAGATACCCAGTACTTC. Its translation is CASRGGDTQYF.